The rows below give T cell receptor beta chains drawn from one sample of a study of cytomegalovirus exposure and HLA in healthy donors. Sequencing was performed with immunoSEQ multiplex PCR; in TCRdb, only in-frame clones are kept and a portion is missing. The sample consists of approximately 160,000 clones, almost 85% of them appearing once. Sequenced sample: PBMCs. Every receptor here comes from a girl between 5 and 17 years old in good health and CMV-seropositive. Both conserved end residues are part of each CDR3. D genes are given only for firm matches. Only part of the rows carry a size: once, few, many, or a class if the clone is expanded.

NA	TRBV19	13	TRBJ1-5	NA	CASNIGGNQPQHF	TGTGCCAGTAACATAGGGGGAAATCAGCCCCAGCATTTT
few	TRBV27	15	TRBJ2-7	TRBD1	CASSLSGTGTYEQYF	TGTGCCAGCAGTTTATCCGGGACAGGGACCTACGAGCAGTACTTC
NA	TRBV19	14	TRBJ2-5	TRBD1	CASMWTGESETQYF	TGTGCCAGTATGTGGACAGGGGAATCGGAGACCCAGTACTTC
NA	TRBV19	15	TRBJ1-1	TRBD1	CASSVDRDLNTEAFF	TGTGCCAGTAGTGTCGACAGGGATTTGAACACTGAAGCTTTCTTT
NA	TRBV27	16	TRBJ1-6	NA	CASKLGGEGKLPPLHF	TGTGCCAGCAAACTGGGGGGGGAGGGGAAATTGCCACCCCTCCACTTT
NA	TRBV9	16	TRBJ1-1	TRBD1	CASSPRGAGGNTEAFF	TGTGCCAGCAGCCCCCGAGGGGCAGGGGGAAACACTGAAGCTTTCTTT
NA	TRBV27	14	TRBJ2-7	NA	CASSTYGGPYEQYF	TGTGCCAGCAGCACATACGGCGGCCCCTACGAGCAGTACTTC
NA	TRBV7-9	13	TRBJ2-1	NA	CASSFTGGNEQFF	TGTGCCAGCAGCTTCACCGGAGGTAATGAGCAGTTCTTC
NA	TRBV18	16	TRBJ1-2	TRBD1	CASSPGWTGAAYGYTF	TGTGCCAGCTCACCCGGTTGGACAGGGGCGGCTTATGGCTACACCTTC
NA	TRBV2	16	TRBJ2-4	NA	CASSEVTGMTKNIQYF	TGTGCCAGCAGTGAAGTCACAGGGATGACCAAAAACATTCAGTACTTC
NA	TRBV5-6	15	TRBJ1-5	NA	CASSFRGTRNQPQHF	TGTGCCAGCAGCTTCCGGGGGACCCGCAATCAGCCCCAGCATTTT
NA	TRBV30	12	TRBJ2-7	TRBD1	CAWRTGPWEQYF	TGTGCCTGGAGGACAGGGCCATGGGAGCAGTACTTC
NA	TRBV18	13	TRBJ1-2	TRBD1	CASSPRQGSGYTF	TGTGCCAGCTCCCCCAGACAGGGGTCTGGCTACACCTTC
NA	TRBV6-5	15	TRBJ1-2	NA	CASSLDSRANYGYTF	TGTGCCAGCAGCTTGGACAGCAGGGCTAACTATGGCTACACCTTC
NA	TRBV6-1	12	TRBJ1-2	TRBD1	CATYRGSSGYTF	TGTGCCACTTACAGGGGTTCAAGCGGCTACACCTTC
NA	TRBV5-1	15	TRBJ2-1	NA	CASSAEWVGRGEQFF	TGCGCCAGCAGCGCCGAATGGGTGGGCAGGGGTGAGCAGTTCTTC
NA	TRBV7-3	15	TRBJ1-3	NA	CASSFSGGSGNTIYF	TGTGCCAGCAGCTTTTCGGGGGGCTCTGGAAACACCATATATTTT
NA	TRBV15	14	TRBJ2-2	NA	CATSREGDTGELFF	TGTGCCACCAGCAGAGAAGGGGATACCGGGGAGCTGTTTTTT
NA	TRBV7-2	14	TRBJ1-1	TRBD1	CASSIRTGNTEAFF	TGTGCCAGCAGCATCAGGACAGGGAACACTGAAGCTTTCTTT
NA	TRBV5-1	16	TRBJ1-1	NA	CASSLTAPQGKAEAFF	TGCGCCAGCAGCTTGACGGCCCCACAGGGCAAGGCTGAAGCTTTCTTT
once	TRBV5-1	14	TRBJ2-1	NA	CASNYGAPNNEQFF	TGCGCCAGCAATTATGGGGCCCCCAACAATGAGCAGTTCTTC
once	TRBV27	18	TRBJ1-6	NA	CASNSTRTPGGNNSPLHF	TGTGCCAGCAACTCTACCCGGACCCCGGGGGGTAATAATTCACCCCTCCACTTT
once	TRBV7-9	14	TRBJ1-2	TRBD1	CASRSRDSFYGYTF	TGTGCCAGCAGATCCCGGGACAGCTTCTATGGCTACACCTTC
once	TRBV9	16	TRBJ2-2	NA	CASSVSRTLNTGELFF	TGTGCCAGCAGCGTCTCACGGACATTGAACACCGGGGAGCTGTTTTTT
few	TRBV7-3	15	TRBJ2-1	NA	CASSPLATSYNEQFF	TGTGCCAGCAGTCCGCTAGCGACCTCCTACAATGAGCAGTTCTTC
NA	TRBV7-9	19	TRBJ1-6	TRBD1	CASSYPNRTGASYNSPLHF	TGTGCCAGCAGCTACCCCAACAGGACAGGGGCCTCCTATAATTCACCCCTCCACTTT
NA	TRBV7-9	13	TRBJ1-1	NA	CASSFEGNTEAFF	TGTGCCAGCAGCTTTGAGGGAAACACTGAAGCTTTCTTT
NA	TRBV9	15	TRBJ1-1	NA	CASSAGAWSNTEAFF	TGTGCCAGCAGCGCCGGAGCGTGGTCGAACACTGAAGCTTTCTTT
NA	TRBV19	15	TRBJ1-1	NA	CASSPLELTNTEAFF	TGTGCCAGTAGCCCCCTGGAGTTGACGAACACTGAAGCTTTCTTT
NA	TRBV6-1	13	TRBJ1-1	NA	CASSDRMNTEAFF	TGTGCCAGCAGTGACAGGATGAACACTGAAGCTTTCTTT
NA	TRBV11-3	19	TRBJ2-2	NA	CASSFASRMGRANTGELFF	TGTGCCAGCAGCTTCGCGTCTCGGATGGGCAGGGCGAACACCGGGGAGCTGTTTTTT
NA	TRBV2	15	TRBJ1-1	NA	CASSAAGRGNTEAFF	TGTGCCAGCAGCGCTGCCGGGCGGGGAAACACTGAAGCTTTCTTT
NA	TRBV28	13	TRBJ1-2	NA	CASSPPRGGGYTF	TGTGCCAGCAGTCCACCGAGAGGCGGGGGCTACACCTTC
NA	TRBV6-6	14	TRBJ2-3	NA	CASSSGTSTDTQYF	TGTGCCAGCTCGTCCGGGACAAGCACAGATACGCAGTATTTT
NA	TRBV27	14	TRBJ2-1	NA	CASSQGSQGNEQFF	TGTGCCAGCAGTCAGGGAAGTCAGGGGAATGAGCAGTTCTTC
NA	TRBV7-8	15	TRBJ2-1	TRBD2	CASSLRTSGDDEQFF	TGTGCCAGCAGCCTAAGGACTAGCGGGGACGATGAGCAGTTCTTC
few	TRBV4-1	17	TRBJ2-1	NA	CASSHRGGTSSIDEQFF	TGCGCCAGCAGCCACAGGGGGGGGACTAGTTCTATCGATGAGCAGTTCTTC
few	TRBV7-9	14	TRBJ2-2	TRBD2	CASSWDYNTGELFF	TGTGCCAGCAGCTGGGACTATAACACCGGGGAGCTGTTTTTT
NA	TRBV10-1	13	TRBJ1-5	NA	CASSDWGDQPQHF	TGCGCCAGCAGTGATTGGGGGGATCAGCCCCAGCATTTT
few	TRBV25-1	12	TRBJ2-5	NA	CASSQSPETQYF	TGTGCCAGCAGTCAAAGCCCCGAGACCCAGTACTTC
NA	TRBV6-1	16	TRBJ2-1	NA	CASSAPGGGGRDEQFF	TGTGCCAGCAGTGCCCCAGGTGGGGGGGGGCGCGATGAGCAGTTCTTC
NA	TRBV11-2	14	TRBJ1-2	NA	CASRPIPGNYGYTF	TGTGCCAGCAGACCCATCCCGGGGAACTATGGCTACACCTTC
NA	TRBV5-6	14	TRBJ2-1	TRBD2	CASSGLGRGGEQFF	TGTGCCAGCAGCGGACTAGGGCGGGGAGGTGAGCAGTTCTTC
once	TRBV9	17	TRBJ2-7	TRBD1	CASSRYDRGQSSYEQYF	TGTGCCAGCAGCCGTTACGACAGGGGCCAGAGCTCCTACGAGCAGTACTTC
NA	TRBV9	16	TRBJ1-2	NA	CASSALSTVTNYGYTF	TGTGCCAGCAGCGCTCTTTCTACTGTTACTAACTATGGCTACACCTTC
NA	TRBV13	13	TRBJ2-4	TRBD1	CASSLQGVNIQYF	TGTGCCAGCAGCTTGCAGGGGGTAAACATTCAGTACTTC
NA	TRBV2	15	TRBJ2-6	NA	CASSEQRSGANVLTF	TGTGCCAGCAGTGAGCAGAGGTCTGGGGCCAACGTCCTGACTTTC
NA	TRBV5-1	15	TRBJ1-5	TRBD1	CASSAGTGSNQPQHF	TGCGCCAGCAGCGCGGGGACAGGGTCCAATCAGCCCCAGCATTTT
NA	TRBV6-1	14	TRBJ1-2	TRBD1	CASSEGQGFSGYTF	TGTGCCAGCAGTGAGGGACAGGGCTTCAGCGGCTACACCTTC
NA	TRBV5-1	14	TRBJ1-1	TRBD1	CASLPGQGNTEAFF	TGCGCCAGCCTCCCAGGACAGGGGAACACTGAAGCTTTCTTT
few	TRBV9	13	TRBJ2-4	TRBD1	CASSPGQGAIQYF	TGTGCCAGCAGCCCGGGACAGGGGGCCATTCAGTACTTC
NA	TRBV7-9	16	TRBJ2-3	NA	CASSLGSLALTDTQYF	TGTGCCAGCAGCCTAGGGTCCCTAGCCCTCACAGATACGCAGTATTTT
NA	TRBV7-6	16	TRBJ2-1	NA	CASSLGAASSYNEQFF	TGTGCCAGCAGCTTAGGGGCCGCGAGCTCCTACAATGAGCAGTTCTTC
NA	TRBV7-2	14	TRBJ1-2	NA	CASSLTGPGYGYTF	TGTGCCAGCAGCTTAACAGGGCCAGGCTATGGCTACACCTTC
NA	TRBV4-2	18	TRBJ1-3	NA	CASSQDMTALSSGNTIYF	TGTGCCAGCAGCCAAGATATGACAGCTTTATCCTCTGGAAACACCATATATTTT
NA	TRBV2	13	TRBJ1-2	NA	CASTEDSNYGYTF	TGTGCCAGCACCGAGGACAGTAACTATGGCTACACCTTC
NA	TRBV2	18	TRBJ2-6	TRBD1	CASTLDRARSSGANVLTF	TGTGCCAGCACCCTGGACAGGGCCCGTTCCTCTGGGGCCAACGTCCTGACTTTC
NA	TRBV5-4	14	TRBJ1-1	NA	CASSWEVANTEAFF	TGTGCCAGCAGCTGGGAGGTGGCCAACACTGAAGCTTTCTTT
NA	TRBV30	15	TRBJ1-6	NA	CAWASGSSYNSPLHF	TGTGCCTGGGCCTCCGGGAGCTCCTATAATTCACCCCTCCACTTT
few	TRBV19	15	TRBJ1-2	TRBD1	CASSIGGTALYGYTF	TGTGCCAGTAGTATAGGAGGGACAGCACTCTATGGCTACACCTTC